The next 29 T cell receptor beta chains were all read from a single sample in a study of cytomegalovirus exposure and HLA in healthy donors. 60 Vbeta and 13 Jbeta primers were used in PCR. Sequencing was performed with immunoSEQ multiplex PCR; in TCRdb, only in-frame clones are kept and a portion is missing. This sample carries about 90,000 clones, with around 3.4% going to the ten biggest clones. What was sequenced was PBMCs. These receptors originate from a woman aged 30 to 39 in good health and CMV-seronegative.

The chain combines TRBV28 with TRBJ1-5; TRBD1 matches 9 bases. V lost 5 bases to trimming and J lost 5 bases; unmatched junction nucleotides: 4. Germline-derived CDR1 and CDR2 are MDHEN and SYDVKM. This CDR3 comprises 14 residues. CDR3: CASSPRDRDQPQHF. The CDR3 nucleotides are TGTGCCAGCAGTCCGCGGGACAGGGATCAGCCCCAGCATTTT.

The chain links TRBV6-5 to TRBJ2-5, with no clear D. Judging by the DNA end, TRBJ2-7 fits better; the J call may be wrong. Germline CDR1 and CDR2: MNHEY and SVGAGI. This CDR3 region has 13 residues. CDR3 nucleotides: TGTGCCAGCAGCCGCCCCCCCACTTACGAGCAGTACTTC. Residues: CASSRPPTYEQYF.

The chain carries TRBV29-1 and TRBJ1-2; perhaps TRBD1 as D (5 bases). Trimming took off 0 bases at V and 7 bases at J, with 9 bases between the two ends. Germline-derived CDR1 and CDR2 are SQVTM and ANQGSEA. CDR3 length equals 12 residues. The CDR3 DNA reads TGCAGCGTTGAAGACAAGGGGTTTGGCTACACCTTC. Amino acid sequence: CSVEDKGFGYTF.

With respect to this clone: The junction differs from germline at one of its ends, possibly a read error. V gene TRBV7-7 combines with J gene TRBJ2-7, with D perhaps TRBD1 (6 bases). The CDR3 is made up of 19 amino acids. Germline loops: CDR1 SSHAT, CDR2 FNYEAQ (reference sequence). CDR3 DNA: TGTGCTAGCAGCTTAGATCCCAAAATCCGAGGCAGGGGAACCTACGAGCAGTACTTC. The encoded protein is CASSLDPKIRGRGTYEQYF.

The chain couples TRBV5-1 to TRBJ2-3; 7 nucleotides agree with TRBD2. Losses at the gene ends were 4 bases for V and 0 bases for J; bases not matched to a gene: 5. The CDR3 sequence is 15 residues long. In germline, CDR1 is SGHRS, CDR2 YFSETQ. This CDR3 reads CASSLAEISTDTQYF. The CDR3 region has the DNA TGCGCCAGCAGCCTAGCGGAAATAAGCACAGATACGCAGTATTTT.

The V gene is TRBV7-3, the J gene TRBJ2-1; 10 bases map to TRBD2. Germline V gives CDR1 SGHTA, CDR2 FQGTGA. Trimming cost V 5 bases and J 4 bases; bases outside gene matches: 8. The CDR3 spans 16 residues. The CDR3 reads CASSALLAGVYNEQFF. The CDR3 bases are TGTGCCAGCAGCGCCCTCCTAGCGGGGGTTTACAATGAGCAGTTCTTC.

On this clone itself: Germline and junction disagree at one end, which may indicate a read error. J is TRBJ2-1 and V is TRBV10-2, with a possible D match to TRBD1 (5 bases). Germline CDR1 is WSHSY and CDR2 is SAAADI. This CDR3 has 11 residues. CDR3 coding DNA: TGCGCCAGCAGCGACGGACGACAGTCCATCTTC. Encoded protein: CASSDGRQSIF.

The V call is TRBV7-9, the J call TRBJ2-1; the D gene is possibly TRBD1 (5 bases). Germline-derived CDR1 and CDR2 are SEHNR and FQNEAQ (reference sequence). This CDR3 spans 16 amino acids. V lost 0 bases to trimming and J lost 5 bases, with 14 bases between them. As DNA, the CDR3 is TGTGCCAGCAGCTTAGCGGGCAGGGTAACCCACAATGAGCAGTTCTTC. It encodes CASSLAGRVTHNEQFF.

CDR3: CASSFERGGAYEQYF. The CDR3 nucleotides are TGTGCCAGCAGCTTCGAGCGGGGGGGGGCCTACGAGCAGTACTTC. The chain couples TRBV11-1 to TRBJ2-7; 10 nucleotides line up with TRBD2. This CDR3 has 15 amino acids. Per the germline V gene, CDR1 is SGHAT and CDR2 is FQDESV (reference sequence). V lost 3 bases to trimming and J lost 2 bases; unmatched junction nucleotides: 4.

J is TRBJ2-2 and V is TRBV28; D call uncertain. V was clipped by 7 bases and J by 4 bases, with 10 bases between them. Germline V gives CDR1 MDHEN, CDR2 SYDVKM. This CDR3 spans 13 amino acids. As DNA, the CDR3 is TGTGCCAGCACCCTGGAGAGCACCGGGGAGCTGTTTTTT. It yields the protein CASTLESTGELFF.

This chain uses TRBV28 with TRBJ1-1; possibly TRBD1 for D (5 bases). The length of the CDR3 is 11 residues. Germline loops: CDR1 MDHEN, CDR2 SYDVKM. V gave up 6 bases and J gave up 6 bases, with 8 bases separating them. The CDR3 region is CASRRGAEAFF. The CDR3 coding sequence is TGTGCCAGCAGGCGGGGGGCTGAAGCTTTCTTT.

The chain joins TRBV6-1 to TRBJ2-5; the match to TRBD1 covers 10 bases. After removal of 10 bases from V and 11 bases from J, the junction contained 10 bases not matched to a gene. This CDR3 has 12 amino acids. Germline V gene lookup returns CDR1 MNHNS and CDR2 SASEGT. The CDR3 sequence is CATLTGGREQYF. CDR3 nucleotide sequence: TGTGCCACTCTGACAGGGGGCCGGGAGCAGTACTTC.

The chain links TRBV5-4 to TRBJ1-1; tentative D call: TRBD1 (6 bases). The germline V gene encodes CDR1 SGHNT and CDR2 YYREEE (reference sequence). The V and J ends lost 4 bases and 0 bases respectively, with 13 bases between them. The CDR3 length is 15 residues. The CDR3 reads CASSVDRILNTEAFF. For the CDR3, the DNA is TGTGCCAGCAGCGTGGACAGAATTTTGAACACTGAAGCTTTCTTT.

In DNA form, the CDR3 reads TGCGCCAGCAGCCGAGAAGAGGACACAGATACGCAGTATTTT. Translating it yields CASSREEDTDTQYF. This chain joins TRBV4-1 and TRBJ2-3; no firm D call. The germline V and J ends were trimmed by 4 bases and 2 bases, with 10 bases remaining between them. The V gene's germline CDR1 is MGHRA and CDR2 YSYEKL. This CDR3 spans 14 amino acids.

J is TRBJ1-2 and V is TRBV28; D remains unclear. Trimming cost V 2 bases and J 3 bases, with 4 bases left between them. CDR1 is MDHEN and CDR2 is SYDVKM in the germline V gene. The length of the CDR3 is 12 residues. Here the CDR3 DNA reads TGTGCCAGCAGTTTACGGGACTATGGCTACACCTTC. Protein sequence: CASSLRDYGYTF.

As DNA, the CDR3 is TGTGCCAGCAGCGTAGTCTTGGGGGCGCAGGAAGCTTTCTTT. Translating gives CASSVVLGAQEAFF. The J gene is TRBJ1-1, the V gene TRBV9; TRBD1 is a possible D gene (6 bases). CDR1 and CDR2 from the germline V gene are SGDLS and YYNGEE. Trimming removed 0 bases at V and 8 bases at J, with 14 bases between. The CDR3 is made up of 14 amino acids.

V is TRBV5-6 and J is TRBJ1-2; D might be TRBD1 (6 bases). V shed 3 bases and J shed 4 bases, with 13 bases lying between them. The length of the CDR3 is 14 residues. Per the germline V gene, CDR1 is SGHDT and CDR2 is YYEEEE. Here the CDR3 DNA reads TGTGCCAGCAGCTCCATTACAGGGATCTATGGCTACACCTTC. Translated, it gives CASSSITGIYGYTF.

The chain carries TRBV7-8 and TRBJ1-2; perhaps TRBD1 as D (6 bases). Germline values: CDR1 SGHVS, CDR2 FQNEAQ. V was trimmed by 5 bases and J by 1 base, leaving 8 bases between them. The CDR3 is made up of 13 amino acids. CDR3 region: CASSPDSNYGYTF. The CDR3, as DNA: TGTGCCAGCAGCCCGGACAGTAACTATGGCTACACCTTC. Drawing the rest from reference TRBV7-8 and TRBJ1-2, the complete variable domain is GAGVSQSPRYKVAKRGQDVALRCDPISGHVSLFWYQQALGQGPEFLTYFQNEAQLDKSGLPSDRFFAERPEGSVSTLKIQRTQQEDSAVYLCASSPDSNYGYTFGSGTRLTVV.

The V and J genes are TRBV6-6 and TRBJ2-2; tentatively, D is TRBD2 (6 bases). Deletions cut 6 bases from V and 3 bases from J, with 17 bases between. Germline-derived CDR1 and CDR2 are MNHNY and SVGAGI (reference sequence). The CDR3 is 16 residues long. CDR3 sequence: CASSPKRARDTGELFF. In nucleotides, the CDR3 is TGTGCCAGCAGCCCCAAGCGGGCGAGGGACACCGGGGAGCTGTTTTTT.

The gene calls are TRBV27 and TRBJ1-4; D remains ambiguous. CDR1 and CDR2 (germline): MNHEY, SMNVEV (reference sequence). The CDR3 runs to 17 residues. The germline V and J ends were trimmed by 0 bases and 2 bases, with 13 bases remaining between them. Written as DNA, the CDR3 is TGTGCCAGCAGTTTATCGACCCCTCGGGGTACTAATGAAAAACTGTTTTTT. Protein product: CASSLSTPRGTNEKLFF.

The V gene is TRBV7-9, the J gene TRBJ1-3, with a weak D call TRBD1 (5 bases). Germline loops: CDR1 SEHNR, CDR2 FQNEAQ (reference sequence). The CDR3 sequence is 14 residues long. V lost 10 bases, J lost 4 bases, and 17 bases lay in between. The CDR3 nucleotides are TGTGCCAAACAGGACATTCTGTACGGAAACACCATATATTTT. As protein: CAKQDILYGNTIYF.

The rearrangement uses TRBV5-1 and TRBJ1-5, with 9 nucleotides matching TRBD1. CDR1 SGHRS and CDR2 YFSETQ come from the germline V gene. Trimming cost V 0 bases and J 9 bases; bases outside gene matches: 4. The CDR3 is made up of 14 amino acids. Written as DNA, the CDR3 is TGCGCCAGCAGCTTGGGGGACAGGGTCGGGCCCCAGCATTTT. Protein product: CASSLGDRVGPQHF. Variable domain in full (rest from reference TRBV5-1 and TRBJ1-5): KAGVTQTPRYLIKTRGQQVTLSCSPISGHRSVSWYQQTPGQGLQFLFEYFSETQRNKGNFPGRFSGRQFSNSRSEMNVSTLELGDSALYLCASSLGDRVGPQHFGDGTRLSIL.

The chain links TRBV2 to TRBJ2-2, with 13 nucleotides matching TRBD2. V gave up 11 bases and J gave up 3 bases; unmatched junction bases: 3. CDR1 is SNHLY, CDR2 FYNNEI, per germline. The CDR3 has 14 residues. CDR3 region: CAATSGRDTGELFF. In DNA, the CDR3 is TGTGCCGCCACTAGCGGGAGGGACACCGGGGAGCTGTTTTTT.

In DNA, the CDR3 is TGCAGCGTCGAAAAGCACTATGGCTACACCTTC. Protein product: CSVEKHYGYTF. The V and J genes are TRBV29-1 and TRBJ1-2; D remains ambiguous. Germline V lookup: CDR1 SQVTM, CDR2 ANQGSEA. The CDR3 has 11 residues. V was trimmed by 6 bases and J by 3 bases, leaving 8 bases between them.

The chain uses TRBV7-3 and TRBJ2-2; D is possibly TRBD1 (5 bases). CDR3 size: 16 residues. Per germline, CDR1 SGHTA and CDR2 FQGTGA. V lost 0 bases to trimming and J lost 7 bases, with 15 bases between them. The CDR3 region is CASSLTGSGLGGELFF. As DNA, the CDR3 is TGTGCCAGCAGCTTAACCGGCTCAGGGTTGGGCGGGGAGCTGTTTTTT. Combining the CDR3 with reference TRBV7-3 and TRBJ2-2 gives the whole variable domain GAGVSQTPSNKVTEKGKYVELRCDPISGHTALYWYRQSLGQGPEFLIYFQGTGAADDSGLPNDRFFAVRPEGSVSTLKIQRTERGDSAVYLCASSLTGSGLGGELFFGEGSRLTVL.

V gene TRBV19 combines with J gene TRBJ2-2; TRBD2 agrees at 8 bases. The CDR3 length is 16 residues. CDR1 is LNHDA and CDR2 is SQIVND in the germline V gene (reference sequence). After removal of 4 bases from V and 2 bases from J, the junction contained 6 bases not matched to a gene. CDR3 in DNA: TGTGCCAGTAGTAATCTTGCGGGGGGAAACACCGGGGAGCTGTTTTTT. This translates into CASSNLAGGNTGELFF.

The chain employs TRBV19 and TRBJ2-1; D possibly corresponds to TRBD1 (5 bases). The CDR3 totals 14 residues. CDR1 and CDR2 (germline): LNHDA, SQIVND (reference sequence). Deletions cut 5 bases from V and 1 base from J, with 9 bases between. CDR3 amino acids: CASSLQGSYNEQFF. The DNA of the CDR3 is TGTGCCAGTAGTCTTCAGGGATCCTACAATGAGCAGTTCTTC.

The V gene is TRBV28, the J gene TRBJ2-7; TRBD2 might be the D (6 bases). This CDR3 comprises 14 residues. Deletions cut 3 bases from V and 2 bases from J, with 11 bases between. CDR1 MDHEN and CDR2 SYDVKM come from the germline V gene. The CDR3 DNA sequence: TGTGCCAGCAGTTTTTCCGGCGGGACCTACGAGCAGTACTTC. This encodes CASSFSGGTYEQYF.

This chain joins TRBV5-5 and TRBJ1-4; TRBD1 is a possible D gene (6 bases). V dropped 3 bases and J dropped 7 bases, with 19 bases sitting between them. Germline values: CDR1 SGHKS, CDR2 YYEKEE (reference sequence). This CDR3 comprises 16 residues. The CDR3 loop is CASSYITGTRGEKLFF. The CDR3 bases are TGTGCCAGCAGCTACATTACCGGGACACGGGGTGAAAAACTGTTTTTT.